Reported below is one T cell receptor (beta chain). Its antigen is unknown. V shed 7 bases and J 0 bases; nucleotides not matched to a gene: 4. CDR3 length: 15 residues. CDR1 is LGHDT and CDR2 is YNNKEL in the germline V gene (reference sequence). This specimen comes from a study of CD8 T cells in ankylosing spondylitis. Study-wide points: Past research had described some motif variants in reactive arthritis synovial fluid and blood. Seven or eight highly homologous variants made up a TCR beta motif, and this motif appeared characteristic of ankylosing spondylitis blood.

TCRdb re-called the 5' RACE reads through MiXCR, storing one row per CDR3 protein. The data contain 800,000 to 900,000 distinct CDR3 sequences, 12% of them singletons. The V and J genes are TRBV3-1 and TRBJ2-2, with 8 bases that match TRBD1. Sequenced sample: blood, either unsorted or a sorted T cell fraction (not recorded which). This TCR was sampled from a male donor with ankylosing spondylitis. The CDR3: CASNRQGTNTGELFF. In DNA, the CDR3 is TGTGCCAGCAACCGACAGGGGACGAACACCGGGGAGCTGTTTTTT.